This TCR beta chain was observed in a study of blood T cell repertoires in COVID-19 (dated by TCRdb to about 2020). Notes on the research overall: The collaborator samples originated in the United States, Italy and Spain and spanned the acute and convalescent phases of COVID-19. The prospective study material was composed of cDNA or gDNA derived from T cells, B-cell-depleted T cells, or PBMCs. Deeply sampled blood TCRbeta repertoires from subjects exposed to, actively infected with, or recovered from COVID-19 were included in the dataset. The repertoires were released in a freely available public database meant as a resource for research on the immune response to SARS-CoV-2. Samples came from the ongoing ImmuneRACE study (first 160 participants) plus 1,254 subjects from 6 global collaborators. A de-identified subject ID, COVID-19 status, age in years and sex were almost always included in the sample metadata. Where available, HLA class I and class II types were taken from metadata supplied by the sample provider and were not determined by assay-based typing.

Participants in the prospective study were enrolled through a virtual design, were aged roughly 18 to 100 years, and lived in roughly 26 United States geographic areas. Cohort assignment in the prospective study relied on participant-reported clinical history from a screening survey and a study questionnaire. In the prospective study, mobile phlebotomists collected whole blood, serum and a nasopharyngeal or oropharyngeal swab from each participant. Prospective study participants could optionally give additional blood draws and questionnaires over an approximately two-month period. Blood samples from the prospective study were shipped frozen or at room temperature prior to DNA extraction. Overall results and qualifications from the work: The quantity of clinical and demographic metadata differed by source and by participant and was supplied without curation.

About this clone: Its antigen remains undetermined. Base qualities are not at hand, and no much larger clone is one base apart.

CDR1 and CDR2, per the germline V gene, are SGHAT and FQNNGV. Germline trimming amounts to 0 bases on V and 5 bases on J, with 12 as the count of junction bases outside the gene matches. The CDR3, cysteine through phenylalanine, is 18 amino acids long. CDR3 DNA only is kept here, 54 bases in frame from base 1. TCRbeta CDR3 regions were amplified from genomic DNA by means of the immunoSEQ Assay, a bias-controlled multiplex PCR. The original pipeline was this. The number of nucleated cells in each sample was estimated by amplification of reference gene primers within the assay. Sequence reads were collapsed and filtered to measure the absolute abundance of every unique TCRbeta CDR3 rearrangement. For each sample, productive Simpson clonality was calculated as the square root of Simpson's diversity index over productive rearrangements. The clones in this table, taken by TCRdb from immuneACCESS, are in-frame only. Not every clone is retained; where verified, under half of the shortfall comes from an unresolved V gene, and the cause of the rest is unknown. For V, J and clone size, that table is used; D and trimming come from the DNA. Recorded for this sample are roughly 250,000 clones; approximately 88% of them occurred a single time. Around 1.2% of the sample is in the top ten clones.

The TCR was taken from a woman aged 40 to 55 with acute COVID-19. This chain is built from TRBV11-2 and TRBJ2-2; TRBD1 matches 7 bases in the middle. The material sequenced was PBMCs or T cells enriched from blood (not recorded which). CDR3 loop: CASSLDPQGRLRTGELFF. The nucleotide sequence reads as follows: TGTGCCAGCAGCTTAGACCCACAGGGGCGATTAAGGACCGGGGAGCTGTTTTTT.